The T cell receptor (beta chain) under discussion was sequenced for a study of blood T cell repertoires in COVID-19. Study as a whole: The samples span acute and convalescent COVID-19 from the United States, Italy and Spain.

The CDR3 runs 14 residues. Trimming stripped 3 bases from V and 3 bases from J, with 11 bases between. In germline, CDR1 is MDHEN, CDR2 SYDVKM. The method was immunoSEQ multiplex PCR; TCRdb's version includes in-frame clones alone and lacks a portion of them. The repertoire consists of under 300,000 clones, with less than 85% occurring once and the leading ten covering about 5%. This clonotype was obtained from a man aged 55 to 70 who had recovered from COVID-19. The sample consisted of peripheral blood. The chain joins TRBV28 to TRBJ1-1, with a tentative D call TRBD1 (6 bases). CDR3 in amino acids: CASSFADRHTEAFF. CDR3 coding DNA: TGTGCCAGCAGTTTCGCGGACAGACACACTGAAGCTTTCTTT.